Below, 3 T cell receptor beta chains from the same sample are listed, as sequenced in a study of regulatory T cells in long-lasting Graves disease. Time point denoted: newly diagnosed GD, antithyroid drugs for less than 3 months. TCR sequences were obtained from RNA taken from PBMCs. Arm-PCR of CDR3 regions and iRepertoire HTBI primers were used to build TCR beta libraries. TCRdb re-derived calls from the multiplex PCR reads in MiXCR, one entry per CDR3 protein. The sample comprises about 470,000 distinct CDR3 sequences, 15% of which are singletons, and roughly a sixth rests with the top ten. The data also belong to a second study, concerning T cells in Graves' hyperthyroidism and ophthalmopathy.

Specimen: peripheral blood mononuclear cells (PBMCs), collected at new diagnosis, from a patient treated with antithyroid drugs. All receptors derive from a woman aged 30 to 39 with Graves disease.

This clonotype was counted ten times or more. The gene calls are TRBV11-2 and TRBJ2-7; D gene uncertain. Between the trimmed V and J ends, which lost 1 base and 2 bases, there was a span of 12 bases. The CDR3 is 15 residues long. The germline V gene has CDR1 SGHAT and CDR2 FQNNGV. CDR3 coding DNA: TGTGCCAGCAGCTTAGTCTCGGGTCCAACCTACGAGCAGTACTTC. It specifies CASSLVSGPTYEQYF. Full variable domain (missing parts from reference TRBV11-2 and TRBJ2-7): EAGVAQSPRYKIIEKRQSVAFWCNPISGHATLYWYQQILGQGPKLLIQFQNNGVVDDSQLPKDRFSAERLKGVDSTLKIQPAKLEDSAVYLCASSLVSGPTYEQYFGPGTRLTVT.

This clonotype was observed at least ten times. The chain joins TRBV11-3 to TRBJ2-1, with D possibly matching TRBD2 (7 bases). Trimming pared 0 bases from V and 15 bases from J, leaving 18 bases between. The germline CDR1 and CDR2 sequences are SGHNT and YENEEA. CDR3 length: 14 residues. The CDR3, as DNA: TGTGCCAGCAGCTTAGAAGGGGGGGCAGGGAGGCTGTTCTTC. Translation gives CASSLEGGAGRLFF.

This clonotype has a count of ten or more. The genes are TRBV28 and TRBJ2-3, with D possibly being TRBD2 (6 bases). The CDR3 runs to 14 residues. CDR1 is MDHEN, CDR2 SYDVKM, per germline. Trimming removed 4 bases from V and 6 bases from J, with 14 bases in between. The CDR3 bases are TGTGCCAGCAGTTGGCGGGGTCTAGGGGATACGCAGTATTTT. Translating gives CASSWRGLGDTQYF.